This T cell receptor (beta chain) was captured by sequencing in a study of cytomegalovirus exposure and HLA in healthy donors. Study-level results: Reportedly, fewer N-insertions than the 666-donor mean appeared in an Asian-associated ancestry cluster in a later analysis. The study recorded 160 or so TCR beta chains that were cytomegalovirus-associated.

The primer mix had 60 Vbeta and 13 Jbeta primers. The table came from immunoSEQ multiplex PCR; TCRdb's copy has only in-frame clones and leaves some out. The data show 200,000 to 250,000 clones, 70% to 80% seen once. Germline values: CDR1 SGDLS, CDR2 YYNGEE. V lost 4 bases to trimming and J lost 4 bases; unmatched junction nucleotides: 6. This CDR3 comprises 16 residues. Of note for this clone: Its antigen is not known.

The chain links TRBV9 to TRBJ2-1, with TRBD2 matching 12 bases. This TCR came from a middle-aged man in good health and CMV-seronegative. The source material was PBMCs. Written as DNA, the CDR3 is TGTGCCAGCAGCCCCCGACTAGCGGGGGCTTACAATGAGCAGTTCTTC. It translates to CASSPRLAGAYNEQFF. The variable domain in full, with the rest retrieved from reference TRBV9 and TRBJ2-1, is DSGVTQTPKHLITATGQRVTLRCSPRSGDLSVYWYQQSLDQGLQFLIQYYNGEERAKGNILERFSAQQFPDLHSELNLSSLELGDSALYFCASSPRLAGAYNEQFFGPGTRLTVL.